This T cell receptor (beta chain) was recorded in a study of T cell responses to AZD1222 COVID-19 vaccine (dated by TCRdb to the early 2020s). Regarding the complete study: TCR sequencing covered about 230 trial participants: some 210 given two doses of AZD1222 and about 26 given two doses of MenACWY control vaccine. Enrollment into the trials was organized by age into subgroups of 18-55, 56-69 and 70-plus years, and those subgroups contained approximately 160, 26 and 62 TCR-sequenced participants, respectively. Findings and caveats that apply to the study as a whole: After two AZD1222 doses, both the breadth and the depth of spike-specific TCRs were significantly higher than at day 0 and than in MenACWY recipients. The vaccine-associated CD4 TCRs covered the entire spike protein, and the dominant responses fell in regions 160-218 and 743-854. Epitopes outside the regions mutated in the B.1.351 and B.1.1.7 variants were reportedly recognized by nearly half of the unique spike-specific TCRs. Conclusions about previously exposed vaccinees are limited, since just a handful of AZD1222 recipients were seropositive for SARS-CoV-2 at baseline. Because no day 14 peak-response samples were available, the repertoires could be characterized only after the peak T cell response. Most participants were white British and females outnumbered males, and the authors suggested that clonal diversity may have been underestimated. In the small 56-69-year group, the increase in depth fell short of significance, most likely because of low power.

The CDR3 regions of human TCRbeta chains were analyzed by immunosequencing. As for the authors' bioinformatics: TCRs in the repertoires were compared against a reference library of SARS-CoV-2-specific TCRs that had been generated with the MIRA antigen-specificity platform. Breadth meant the fraction of unique TCRs that were SARS-CoV-2-associated, whereas depth meant the fraction of total T cells that were SARS-CoV-2-associated. Using the MIRA data, each spike-specific TCR was assigned both to the spike region to which the TCR was reactive and to a CD4 or CD8 class. Log10-transformed breadth and depth values were compared by one-way ANOVA with Sidak's multiple comparisons tests. In TCRdb, the immuneACCESS table is reduced to in-frame sequences with V and J assigned. These tables do not hold every clone; where another copy was compared, an unresolved V gene accounts for under half, and the others remain unexplained. V and J calls plus clone size are reproduced from that table; the DNA served to infer D and trimming. The sample table shows 150,000 or so clones, and roughly 90% are seen once. The ten largest clones capture approximately 3.5% of the sample.

In the case of this clone: No cognate antigen has been identified for it. Base qualities are missing; no much larger clone stands one base away.

The CDR3 numbers 13 residues from cysteine through phenylalanine. The only DNA kept is the CDR3, 39 bases in frame from the first base. CDR1 and CDR2 are read off the germline V gene as KGHDR and SFDVKD. V was cut back by 9 bases and J by 2 bases, leaving a gap of 10 bases between them. What this sample's time point label stands for: about 28 days (+/-7) after the second vaccine dose. AZD1222 recipients given second doses at about 4 weeks or at about 12 weeks were pooled, since spike-specific TCR depth and breadth were not found to differ between the two schedules. Samples from vaccinated people were obtained from the UK trials COV001 and COV002, which included a single-blind randomized controlled phase 2/3 trial of AZD1222 (ChAdOx1 nCoV-19) in healthy adults. Trial participant PBMC samples were collected at day 0 and day 28 after the second dose for TCRbeta chain sequencing.

The rearranged segments are TRBV24-1 and TRBJ1-5; matching of 5 bases hints at TRBD1 as the D gene. This clonotype was obtained from an adult who received the AZD1222 COVID-19 vaccine. Sequences were derived from peripheral blood, sampled 28 days after the second AZD1222 dose. The CDR3 region: CATSGRGNQPQHF. The nucleotide sequence reads TGTGCCACCTCAGGGCGAGGCAATCAGCCCCAGCATTTT.